These 15 T cell receptor beta chains came from one sample sequenced in a study of cytomegalovirus exposure and HLA in healthy donors. The PCR was carried out with 60 Vbeta primers and 13 Jbeta primers. Repertoires were generated with immunoSEQ multiplex PCR, while TCRdb's copy carries only in-frame clones and drops some. The sample lists about 160,000 clones; roughly 80% were seen once. Sequencing was done on a sample of PBMCs. The receptors shown here come from a young woman in good health and CMV-seronegative.

V usage is TRBV5-4 and J usage is TRBJ2-7; D not resolved. In germline, CDR1 is SGHNT, CDR2 YYREEE (reference sequence). The CDR3 length is 15 residues. Trimming removed 0 bases from V and 3 bases from J, with 13 bases in between. CDR3 amino acids: CASSLALRGNYEQYF. In DNA form, the CDR3 reads TGTGCCAGCAGCTTGGCGTTGCGCGGCAACTACGAGCAGTACTTC.

The V gene is TRBV10-1, the J gene TRBJ2-1; 12 positions match TRBD2. The germline CDR1 and CDR2 sequences are WNHNN and SYGVQD (reference sequence). This CDR3 region has 15 residues. Trimming at V came to 6 bases and at J to 8 bases, leaving 8 bases not matched to a gene. The CDR3 nucleotides are TGCGCCAGCAGCCCTAGCGGGAGGGCCGGCGATGAGCAGTTCTTC. This encodes CASSPSGRAGDEQFF.

The V gene is TRBV4-2, the J gene TRBJ2-4; D is perhaps TRBD2 (5 bases). This CDR3 region has 16 residues. CDR1 and CDR2 (germline): LGHNA, YNFKEQ. V lost 0 bases, J lost 1 base, and 10 bases lay in between. The CDR3 protein is CASSQEGGRAKNIQYF. CDR3 coding DNA: TGTGCCAGCAGCCAAGAAGGAGGTCGGGCCAAAAACATTCAGTACTTC.

The rearrangement uses TRBV21-1 and TRBJ2-3; the table's D call, TRBD1, was not checked against the DNA. TRBV21-1 is a listed pseudogene. This CDR3 region has 16 residues. Here the CDR3 DNA reads TGTGCCAGCAGTTCACCGGGACAGAAGCCAGATTATACGCAGTATTTT. Translating it yields CASSSPGQKPDYTQYF.

The chain employs TRBV6-1 and TRBJ2-1; 12 bases match TRBD2. The CDR3 totals 16 residues. V lost 3 bases to trimming and J lost 9 bases; unmatched junction nucleotides: 9. Germline V gene sequence: CDR1 MNHNS, CDR2 SASEGT. CDR3 coding DNA: TGTGCCAGCAGTGACCGACTAGCGGGGGTGAATGGTGAGCAGTTCTTC. It is translated as CASSDRLAGVNGEQFF.

This chain links TRBV28 with TRBJ1-2, with 9 positions matching TRBD1. Germline values: CDR1 MDHEN, CDR2 SYDVKM. V lost 3 bases to trimming and J lost 6 bases; unmatched junction nucleotides: 8. This CDR3 spans 15 amino acids. In DNA form, the CDR3 reads TGTGCCAGCAGTTTTGGGATGGGACAGGGCCATGGCTACACCTTC. It encodes CASSFGMGQGHGYTF.

This clone came up a few times. This chain uses TRBV28 with TRBJ1-4; 8 bases are a match to TRBD1. Germline CDR1 MDHEN, CDR2 SYDVKM. J was trimmed by 4 bases and V by 5 bases; bases with no gene match: 6. The CDR3 contains 15 residues. CDR3 DNA: TGTGCCAGCAGTGGTCAGGGGGCTGGTAATGAAAAACTGTTTTTT. Translating it yields CASSGQGAGNEKLFF.

V gene TRBV28 combines with J gene TRBJ2-1, with D maybe TRBD2 (6 bases). The germline V gene encodes CDR1 MDHEN and CDR2 SYDVKM. CDR3 length equals 17 residues. Deletions cut 5 bases from V and 0 bases from J, with 17 bases between. The CDR3: CASSPAWGESSYNEQFF. CDR3 coding DNA: TGTGCCAGCAGTCCCGCCTGGGGGGAGAGCTCCTACAATGAGCAGTTCTTC.

This chain connects TRBV6-6 to TRBJ2-4, with 9 bases that match TRBD2. CDR1 is MNHNY and CDR2 is SVGAGI in the germline V gene (reference sequence). J was trimmed by 8 bases and V by 2 bases; bases with no gene match: 7. This CDR3 region has 15 residues. This chain's CDR3 is CASSYEGTSTYIQYF. The CDR3 region has the DNA TGTGCCAGCAGTTACGAGGGGACTAGCACATACATTCAGTACTTC.

The chain links TRBV4-2 to TRBJ2-3, with 8 bases aligning to TRBD2. Germline V CDR1 and CDR2: LGHNA, YNFKEQ. V gave up 6 bases and J gave up 0 bases; unmatched junction bases: 8. This CDR3 comprises 16 residues. The CDR3 region is CASSWSSGTSTDTQYF. The DNA for the CDR3 is TGTGCCAGCAGTTGGAGTAGCGGGACTAGCACAGATACGCAGTATTTT.

The DNA for the CDR3 is TGTGCCAGCAGCGTAGGTGGCGGGAGCGTAGAGACCCAGTACTTC. Translated: CASSVGGGSVETQYF. The J gene is TRBJ2-5, the V gene TRBV9; 7 bases are shared with TRBD2. CDR3 length: 15 residues. Germline values: CDR1 SGDLS, CDR2 YYNGEE. V lost 0 bases and J lost 4; bases outside the gene matches: 6.

The rearrangement uses TRBV30 and TRBJ2-7; 11 bases are a match to TRBD2. The CDR3 is made up of 15 amino acids. Germline values: CDR1 GTSNPN, CDR2 SVGIG (reference sequence). V lost 3 bases to trimming and J lost 7 bases; unmatched junction nucleotides: 11. CDR3 DNA: TGTGCCTGGAGCGTGCCAGTAGCGGGAGGGGGTGAGCAGTACTTC. Its protein is CAWSVPVAGGGEQYF.

The CDR3 region is CASSPGTSDYEQYF. The CDR3, as DNA: TGTGCCAGCAGCCCGGGGACTAGCGATTACGAGCAGTACTTC. The chain links TRBV7-9 to TRBJ2-7, with 10 bases that match TRBD2. V lost 5 bases, J lost 4 bases, and 5 bases stayed unmatched. Looked up from germline, CDR1 is SEHNR and CDR2 is FQNEAQ (reference sequence). CDR3 length equals 14 residues.

The chain uses TRBV9 and TRBJ2-1, with a weak D call TRBD2 (7 bases). Trimming took off 3 bases at V and 12 bases at J, with 10 bases between the two ends. Germline V gene sequence: CDR1 SGDLS, CDR2 YYNGEE. The CDR3 contains 11 residues. CDR3 coding DNA: TGTGCCAGCAGCGGAGGGGGGGGGCAGTTCTTC. The encoded protein is CASSGGGGQFF.

This clone has more than one count but fewer than ten. The genes are TRBV5-1 and TRBJ2-5; 7 positions match TRBD1. The length of the CDR3 is 14 residues. Germline V gene lookup returns CDR1 SGHRS and CDR2 YFSETQ. V trimming: 2 bases; J trimming: 4 bases; junction bases outside the gene matches: 5. In nucleotides, the CDR3 is TGCGCCAGCAGCTTAACAGGGGTTGGAGAGACCCAGTACTTC. Its protein is CASSLTGVGETQYF.